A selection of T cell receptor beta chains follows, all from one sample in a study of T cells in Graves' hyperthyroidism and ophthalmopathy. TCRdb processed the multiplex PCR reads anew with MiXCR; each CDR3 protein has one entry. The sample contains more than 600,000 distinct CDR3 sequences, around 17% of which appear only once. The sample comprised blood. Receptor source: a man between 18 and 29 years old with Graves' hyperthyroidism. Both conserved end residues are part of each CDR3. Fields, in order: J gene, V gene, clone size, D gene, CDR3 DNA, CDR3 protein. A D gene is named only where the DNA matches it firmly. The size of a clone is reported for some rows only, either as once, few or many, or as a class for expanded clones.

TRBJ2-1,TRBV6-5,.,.,TGTGCCAGCAGTTACCCAGCCAGGCTCCGAGGGTTCTTC,CASSYPARLRGFF
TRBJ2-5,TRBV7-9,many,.,TGTGCCAGCAGCTTATTAGCAAGCGTGGAAGAGACCCAGTACTTC,CASSLLASVEETQYF
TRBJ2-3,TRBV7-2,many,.,TGTGCCAGCAGTCCAGAGTTCGCAGATACGCAGTATTTT,CASSPEFADTQYF
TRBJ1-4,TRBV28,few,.,TGTGCCAGCAGTTTTACAGGGTCGGGTGAAAAACTGTTTTTT,CASSFTGSGEKLFF
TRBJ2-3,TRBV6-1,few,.,TGTGCCAGCAGTGAAGGGGTGGGGCCTGCTGGCACAGATACGCAGTATTTT,CASSEGVGPAGTDTQYF
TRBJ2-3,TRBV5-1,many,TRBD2,TGCGCCAGCAGCTTGGCCAGCGGGAGCGTAATCACAGATACGCAGTATTTT,CASSLASGSVITDTQYF
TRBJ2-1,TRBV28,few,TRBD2,TGTGCCAGCAAAGGCGGGAGCGCTTACAATGAGCAGTTCTTC,CASKGGSAYNEQFF
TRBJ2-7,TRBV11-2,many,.,TGTGCCAGCAGCTTAGCGGGAGTTAGCTACGAGCAGTACTTC,CASSLAGVSYEQYF
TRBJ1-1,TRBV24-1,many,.,TGTGCCACCAGGACGGAGACGAACACTGAAGCTTTCTTT,CATRTETNTEAFF
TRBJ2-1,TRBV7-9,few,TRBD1,TGTGCCAGCAGCCCCCAACCAGACAGGGTTAACAATGAGCAGTTCTTC,CASSPQPDRVNNEQFF
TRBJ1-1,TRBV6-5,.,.,TGTGCCAGCAGTTACTCCGGACGGGTGAACACTGAAGCTTTCTTT,CASSYSGRVNTEAFF
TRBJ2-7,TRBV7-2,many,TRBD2,TGTGCCAGCAGTTACACCCGGGGGGGGTTCTACGAGCAGTACTTC,CASSYTRGGFYEQYF
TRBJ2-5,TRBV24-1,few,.,TGTGCCACCAGTGATGTAGGGGAAGGACAGCAAGAGGCCCAGTACTTC,CATSDVGEGQQEAQYF
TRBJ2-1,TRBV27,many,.,TGTGCCAGCAGTTTATCGGGAACAGGGTTTGGAGGTGGTGAGCAGTTCTTC,CASSLSGTGFGGGEQFF
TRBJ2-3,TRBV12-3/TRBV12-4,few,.,TGTGCCAGCAGCCCGGACTCCAATACGCAGTGTTTT,CASSPDSNTQCF
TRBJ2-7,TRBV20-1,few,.,TGCAGTGCTAGGGGTTCATCCTTCTACGAGCAGTACTTC,CSARGSSFYEQYF
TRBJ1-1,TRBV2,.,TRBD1,TGTGGGTCTGACAGGGAATCCACTGAAGCTTTCTTT,CGSDRESTEAFF
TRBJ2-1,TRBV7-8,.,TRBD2,TGTGCCAGCAGTCCCGGGACTAGCGGGAGTAGGCGGGGTAATGAGCAGTTCTTC,CASSPGTSGSRRGNEQFF
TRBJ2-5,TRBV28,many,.,TGTGCCAGCAGTTTACGCACGGCCCGATGGGGGACCCAGTACTTC,CASSLRTARWGTQYF
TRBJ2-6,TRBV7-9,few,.,TGTGCCAGCAGATGGATGACTGGGGCCAACGTCCTGACTTTC,CASRWMTGANVLTF
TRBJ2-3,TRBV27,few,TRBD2,TGTGCCACGCAACTAGCGGGAGTGCCTAGCACAGATACGCAGTATTTT,CATQLAGVPSTDTQYF
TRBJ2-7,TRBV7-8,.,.,TGTGCCAGCAGCTTAGCAGGGACACATACCTACGAGCAGTACTTC,CASSLAGTHTYEQYF
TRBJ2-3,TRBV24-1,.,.,TGTGCCACCAGTGATCTGAGGAGCGTCGATAGCACAGATACGCAGTATTTT,CATSDLRSVDSTDTQYF
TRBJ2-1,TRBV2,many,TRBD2,TGTGCCAGCAGGACCGGACTAGCAACCTACAATGAGCAGTTCTTC,CASRTGLATYNEQFF
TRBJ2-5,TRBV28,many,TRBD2,TGTGCCAGCAGCTTTGTGACTAGCGGGAGTGAGACCCAGTACTTC,CASSFVTSGSETQYF
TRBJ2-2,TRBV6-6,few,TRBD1,TGTGCCAGCAGTTACTCAGTGACAGGGATTACCGGGGAGCTGTTTTTT,CASSYSVTGITGELFF
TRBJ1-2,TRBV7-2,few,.,TGTGCCAGCAGCACCCGACAGATTCTCTATGGCTACACCTTC,CASSTRQILYGYTF
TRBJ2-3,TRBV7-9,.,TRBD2,TGTGCCAGCAGCTTTTGGCGGGAGGCCCCTGGGGGTACGCAGTATTTT,CASSFWREAPGGTQYF
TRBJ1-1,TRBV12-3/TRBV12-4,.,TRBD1,TGTGCCAGCAGTGCTTCAGGGGGGACAGGGGGTGCTTTCTTT,CASSASGGTGGAFF
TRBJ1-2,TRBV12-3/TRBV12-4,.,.,TGTGCCAGCAGTTTAGGACGTAGGGCTTATGGCTACACCTTC,CASSLGRRAYGYTF
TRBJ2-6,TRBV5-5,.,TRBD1,TGTGCCAGCAGCCCCCGGGGGGTACAGGGGGCTTCTGGGGCCAACGTCCTGACTTTC,CASSPRGVQGASGANVLTF
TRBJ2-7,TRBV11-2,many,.,TGTGCCAGCAGCCTGTTGGGCGGGACCTACGAGCAGTACTTC,CASSLLGGTYEQYF
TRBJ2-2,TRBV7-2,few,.,TGTGCCAGCAGCTTGGGCCCCACGACGAACACCGGGGAGCTGTTTTTT,CASSLGPTTNTGELFF
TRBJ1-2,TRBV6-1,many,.,TGTGCCAGCAAGGGCAATGGCTACACCTTC,CASKGNGYTF
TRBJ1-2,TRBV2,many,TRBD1,TGTGCCAGCAGTGTGGAACAGGGGTCCTATGGCTACACCTTC,CASSVEQGSYGYTF
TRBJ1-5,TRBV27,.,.,TGTGCCAGCAGTTTATCGGGGGGACGTCAGCAGCCCCAGCATTTT,CASSLSGGRQQPQHF
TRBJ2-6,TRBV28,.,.,TGTGCCAGCAGTTTCCTTTTCAGCCCAATAAACTCTGGGGCCAACGTCCTGACTTTC,CASSFLFSPINSGANVLTF
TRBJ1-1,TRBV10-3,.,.,TGTGCCATCAGTACGGCGGGCACTGAAGCTTTCTTT,CAISTAGTEAFF
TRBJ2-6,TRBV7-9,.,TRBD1,TGTGCCACCAAGAGTGGGACAGGCTTAGCTGGGGCCAACGTCCTGACTTTC,CATKSGTGLAGANVLTF
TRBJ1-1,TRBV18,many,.,TGTGCCAGCTCACCCGACTACACCCGTTCCCCCCTTGAAGCTTTCTTT,CASSPDYTRSPLEAFF
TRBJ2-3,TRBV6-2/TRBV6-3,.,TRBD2,TGTGCCAGCAGCCGCCCTCGGCGGGAGCAAGCAGATACGCAGTATTTT,CASSRPRREQADTQYF
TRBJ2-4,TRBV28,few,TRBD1,TGTGCCAGCCGCTTACAGGGGGCTAACATTCAGTACTTC,CASRLQGANIQYF
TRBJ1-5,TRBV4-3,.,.,TGCGCCAGCAGCCAAGACAGGGCCTTGACTCAGCCCCAGCATTTT,CASSQDRALTQPQHF
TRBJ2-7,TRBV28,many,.,TGTGCCAGCAGTTGGGACGGTGCCTCCGAGCAGTACTTC,CASSWDGASEQYF
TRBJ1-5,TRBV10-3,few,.,TGTGCCATCAGTGACAGGGGAAGTGGCAATCAGCCCCAGCATTTT,CAISDRGSGNQPQHF
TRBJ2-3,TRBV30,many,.,TGTGCCTGGGGGCTGAGCACAGATACGCAGTATTTT,CAWGLSTDTQYF
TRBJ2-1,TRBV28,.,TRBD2,TGTGCCAGCAGTCTCTCGCAGCGGGAGTGGGGCAATGAGCAGTTCTTC,CASSLSQREWGNEQFF
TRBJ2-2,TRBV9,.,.,TGTGCCAGCAGCCCAGGGGGGTCGAACACCGGGGAGCTGTTTTTT,CASSPGGSNTGELFF
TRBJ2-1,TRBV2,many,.,TGTGCCTCAGGACGGGGAGTGGGCAATGAGCAGTTCTTC,CASGRGVGNEQFF
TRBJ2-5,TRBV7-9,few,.,TGTGCCAGCAGCCCCTGGGCAGGGCCGAAAGAGACCCAGTACTTC,CASSPWAGPKETQYF
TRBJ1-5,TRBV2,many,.,TGTGCCAGCACGCGGGATTCTAATCAGCCCCAGCATTTT,CASTRDSNQPQHF
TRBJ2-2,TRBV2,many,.,TGTGCCAGCACCCCAATATTCGTTGGGACCGGGGAGCTGTTTTTT,CASTPIFVGTGELFF
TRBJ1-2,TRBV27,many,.,TGTGCCAGCAGTACAAGCCCCGTCGGTAGCTATGGCTACACCTTC,CASSTSPVGSYGYTF
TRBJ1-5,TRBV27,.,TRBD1,TGTGCCAGCAGGAGGGACAGGACTTCAAATCAGCCCCAGCATTTT,CASRRDRTSNQPQHF
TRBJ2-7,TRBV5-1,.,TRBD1,TGCGCCAGCAGCTTGGCAAGCTCGGACAGGGGTTACGAGCAGTACTTC,CASSLASSDRGYEQYF